A single sample is the source of the 12 T cell receptor beta chains below, sequenced in a study of blood T cell repertoires in COVID-19. Some clones are missing from TCRdb's copy, which holds only in-frame ones; the method was immunoSEQ multiplex PCR. Here the sample spans 200,000 to 300,000 clones, approximately 86% being singletons. Specimen: peripheral blood. Source of these receptors: an older woman with active or convalescent COVID-19.

This chain connects TRBV27 to TRBJ2-1; TRBD2 might be the D (5 bases). The V and J ends lost 5 bases and 0 bases respectively, with 11 bases between them. The CDR3 is 15 residues long. The V gene's germline CDR1 is MNHEY and CDR2 SMNVEV (reference sequence). The CDR3 DNA follows: TGTGCCAGCAGTCTGGACTGGAGCTCCTACAATGAGCAGTTCTTC. Its translation is CASSLDWSSYNEQFF.

The chain uses TRBV19 and TRBJ1-1, with 8 positions matching TRBD1. Germline V gene data show CDR1 as LNHDA and CDR2 as SQIVND (reference sequence). J was trimmed by 6 bases and V by 7 bases; bases with no gene match: 1. The CDR3 is 11 amino acids. The CDR3 here is CASKDRAEAFF. DNA for the CDR3: TGTGCCAGTAAGGACAGGGCTGAAGCTTTCTTT.

This rearrangement joins TRBV29-1 to TRBJ2-3, with D possibly being TRBD2 (6 bases). The V and J ends lost 4 bases and 6 bases respectively, with 20 bases between them. This CDR3 has 15 amino acids. In germline, CDR1 is SQVTM, CDR2 ANQGSEA. The CDR3 nucleotides are TGCAGCGTTGCGGGACTCGGAAACGTTGTCGATACGCAGTATTTT. Amino acids: CSVAGLGNVVDTQYF.

This chain connects TRBV27 to TRBJ2-7; 7 nucleotides align to TRBD1. Trimming took 5 bases from V and 3 from J; bases not matched to a gene: 4. Germline values: CDR1 MNHEY, CDR2 SMNVEV (reference sequence). The CDR3 has 13 amino acids. In DNA, the CDR3 is TGTGCCAGCAGTCCAGGGGGTGGCTACGAGCAGTACGTC. Translation gives CASSPGGGYEQYV.

A remark on this clone: The same CDR3 arises from other DNA sequences in this sample as well. The CDR3 loop is CASSSQGAGQPQHF. As DNA, the CDR3 is TGTGCCAGTAGTTCTCAGGGTGCGGGGCAGCCCCAGCATTTT. The chain links TRBV19 to TRBJ1-5; weak D call: TRBD1 (5 bases). The CDR3 spans 14 residues. V was pared by 5 bases and J by 7 bases, with 15 bases between. Germline values: CDR1 LNHDA, CDR2 SQIVND (reference sequence).

The chain has TRBV7-9 and TRBJ2-7; the match to TRBD1 covers 8 bases. The CDR3 covers 12 residues. J was trimmed by 3 bases and V by 5 bases; bases with no gene match: 0. CDR1 is SEHNR, CDR2 FQNEAQ, per germline (reference sequence). CDR3 sequence reads: CASSGTGYEQYF. The CDR3 DNA reads TGTGCCAGCAGCGGGACAGGCTACGAGCAGTACTTC.

The rearrangement uses TRBV7-9 and TRBJ1-5; a possible D gene is TRBD1 (5 bases). Germline V gene data show CDR1 as SEHNR and CDR2 as FQNEAQ (reference sequence). The CDR3 contains 15 residues. Trimming removed 2 bases at V and 4 bases at J, with 12 bases between. CDR3 coding DNA: TGTGCCAGCAGCTTATTGACAGTGGGTAATCAGCCCCAGCATTTT. As protein: CASSLLTVGNQPQHF.

This clone was seen more than once but under ten times. V gene TRBV2 combines with J gene TRBJ2-3; TRBD2 aligns across 12 bases. This CDR3 comprises 15 residues. The V and J ends lost 4 bases and 5 bases, in that order; junction bases with no gene match: 4. CDR1 is SNHLY, CDR2 FYNNEI, per germline. CDR3 sequence reads: CASSGGTSGLDTQYF. The DNA of the CDR3 is TGTGCCAGCAGTGGCGGGACTAGCGGGTTAGATACGCAGTATTTT.

The gene calls are TRBV28 and TRBJ2-3; D not certain. The V end was cut by 6 bases, the J end by 2 bases, with 15 bases between. This CDR3 has 15 residues. The germline gives CDR1 MDHEN, CDR2 SYDVKM. The CDR3, as DNA: TGTGCCAGCAGCCCTGTTGGGCTCAACACAGATACGCAGTATTTT. It encodes CASSPVGLNTDTQYF.

The chain uses TRBV7-6 and TRBJ1-1; D unresolved. Per germline, CDR1 SGHVS and CDR2 FNYEAQ. This CDR3 contains 13 residues. V lost 5 bases to trimming and J lost 0 bases, with 7 bases between them. The CDR3 spells CASSRDLNTEAFF. CDR3 DNA sequence: TGTGCCAGCAGCCGGGATTTGAACACTGAAGCTTTCTTT.

The chain links TRBV28 to TRBJ1-4; 11 nucleotides match TRBD1. Germline lookup yields CDR1 MDHEN and CDR2 SYDVKM. Trimming took 1 base from V and 7 from J; bases not matched to a gene: 8. The CDR3 runs to 17 residues. The CDR3 region is CASSLYPMGQGGEKLFF. CDR3 DNA sequence: TGTGCCAGCAGTTTATACCCAATGGGACAGGGGGGTGAAAAACTGTTTTTT.

This sequence joins TRBV7-6 and TRBJ2-1, with 7 bases lining up with TRBD1. With 7 bases clipped from V and 3 bases from J, the junction kept 9 bases outside the gene matches. From germline, CDR1 is SGHVS and CDR2 FNYEAQ. The CDR3 is made up of 15 amino acids. Here the CDR3 reads CASNFLGGRYNEQFF. CDR3 nucleotide sequence: TGTGCCAGCAACTTCCTAGGGGGCCGCTACAATGAGCAGTTCTTC.